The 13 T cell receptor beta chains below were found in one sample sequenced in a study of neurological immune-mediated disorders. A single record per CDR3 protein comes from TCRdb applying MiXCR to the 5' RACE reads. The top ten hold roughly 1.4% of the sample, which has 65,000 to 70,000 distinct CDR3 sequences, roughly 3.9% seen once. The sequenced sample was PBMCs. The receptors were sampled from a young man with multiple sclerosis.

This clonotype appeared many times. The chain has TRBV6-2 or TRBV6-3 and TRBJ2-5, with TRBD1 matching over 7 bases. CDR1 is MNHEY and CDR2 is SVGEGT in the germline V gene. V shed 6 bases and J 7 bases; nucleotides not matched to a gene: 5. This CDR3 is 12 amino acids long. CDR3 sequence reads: CASRTTGVTQYF. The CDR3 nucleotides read TGTGCCAGCAGAACTACAGGGGTGACCCAGTACTTC.

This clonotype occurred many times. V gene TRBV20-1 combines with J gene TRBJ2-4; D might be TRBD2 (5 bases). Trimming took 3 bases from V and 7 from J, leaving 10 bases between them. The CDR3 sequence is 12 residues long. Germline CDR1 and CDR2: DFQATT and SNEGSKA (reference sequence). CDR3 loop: CSASASLNIQYF. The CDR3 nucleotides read TGCAGTGCTAGCGCTAGCTTGAACATTCAGTACTTC.

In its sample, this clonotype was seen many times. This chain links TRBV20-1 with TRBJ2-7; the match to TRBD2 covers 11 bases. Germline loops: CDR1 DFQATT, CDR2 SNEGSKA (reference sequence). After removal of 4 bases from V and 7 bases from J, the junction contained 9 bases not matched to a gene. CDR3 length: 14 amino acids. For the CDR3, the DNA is TGCAGTGCTAAAAATAGCGGGGGGGCGGGTGAGCAGTACTTC. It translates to CSAKNSGGAGEQYF.

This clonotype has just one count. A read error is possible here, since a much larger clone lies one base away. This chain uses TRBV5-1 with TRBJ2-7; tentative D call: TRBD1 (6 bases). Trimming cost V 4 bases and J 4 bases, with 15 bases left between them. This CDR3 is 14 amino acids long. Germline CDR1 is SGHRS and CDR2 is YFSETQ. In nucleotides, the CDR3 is TGCGCCAGCAGCCCTGCCAGGGGAATGTACGAGCAGTACTTC. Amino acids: CASSPARGMYEQYF.

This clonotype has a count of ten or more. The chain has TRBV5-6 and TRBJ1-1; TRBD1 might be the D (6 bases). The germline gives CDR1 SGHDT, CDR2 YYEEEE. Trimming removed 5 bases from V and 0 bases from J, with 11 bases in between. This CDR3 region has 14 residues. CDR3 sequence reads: CASSRGRLNTEAFF. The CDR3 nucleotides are TGTGCCAGCAGTCGGGGGCGCTTGAACACTGAAGCTTTCTTT.

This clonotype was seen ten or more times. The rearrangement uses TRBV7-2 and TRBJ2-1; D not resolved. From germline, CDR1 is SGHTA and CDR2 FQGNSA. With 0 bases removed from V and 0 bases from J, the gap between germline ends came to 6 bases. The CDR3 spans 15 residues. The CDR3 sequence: CASSLAFSSYNEQFF. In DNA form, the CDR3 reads TGTGCCAGCAGCTTAGCGTTCAGCTCCTACAATGAGCAGTTCTTC.

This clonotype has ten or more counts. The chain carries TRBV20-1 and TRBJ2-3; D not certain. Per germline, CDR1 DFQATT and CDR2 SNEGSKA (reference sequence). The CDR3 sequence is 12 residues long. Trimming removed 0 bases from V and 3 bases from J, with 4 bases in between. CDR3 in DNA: TGCAGTGCTAGAGATTTGACAGATACGCAGTATTTT. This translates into CSARDLTDTQYF.

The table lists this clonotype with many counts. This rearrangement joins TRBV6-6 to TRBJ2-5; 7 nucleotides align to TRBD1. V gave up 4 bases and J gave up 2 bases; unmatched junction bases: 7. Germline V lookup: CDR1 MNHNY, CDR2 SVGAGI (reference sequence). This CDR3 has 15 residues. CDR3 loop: CASSSPGRGQETQYF. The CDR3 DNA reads TGTGCCAGCAGTTCGCCCGGCAGGGGGCAAGAGACCCAGTACTTC.

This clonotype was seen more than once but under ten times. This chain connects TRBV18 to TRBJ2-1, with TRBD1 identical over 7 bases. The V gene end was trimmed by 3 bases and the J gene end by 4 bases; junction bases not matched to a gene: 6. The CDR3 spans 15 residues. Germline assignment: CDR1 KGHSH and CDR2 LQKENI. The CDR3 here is CASSPPGTAYNEQFF. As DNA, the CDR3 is TGTGCCAGCTCACCGCCCGGGACAGCTTACAATGAGCAGTTCTTC.

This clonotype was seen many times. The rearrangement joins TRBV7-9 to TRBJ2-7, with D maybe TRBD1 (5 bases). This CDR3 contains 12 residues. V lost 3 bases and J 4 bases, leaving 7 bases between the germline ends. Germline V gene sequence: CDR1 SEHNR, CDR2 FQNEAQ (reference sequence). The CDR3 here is CASSFDSYEQYF. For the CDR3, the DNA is TGTGCCAGCAGCTTCGACAGTTACGAGCAGTACTTC. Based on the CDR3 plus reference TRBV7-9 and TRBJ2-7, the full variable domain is DTGVSQNPRHKITKRGQNVTFRCDPISEHNRLYWYRQTLGQGPEFLTYFQNEAQLEKSRLLSDRFSAERPKGSFSTLEIQRTEQGDSAMYLCASSFDSYEQYFGPGTRLTVT.

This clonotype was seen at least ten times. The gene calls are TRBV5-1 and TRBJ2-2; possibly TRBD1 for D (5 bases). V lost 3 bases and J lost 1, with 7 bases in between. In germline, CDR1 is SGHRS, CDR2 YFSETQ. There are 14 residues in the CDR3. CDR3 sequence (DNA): TGCGCCAGCAGCTCCGGACAGAACACCGGGGAGCTGTTTTTT. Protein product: CASSSGQNTGELFF.

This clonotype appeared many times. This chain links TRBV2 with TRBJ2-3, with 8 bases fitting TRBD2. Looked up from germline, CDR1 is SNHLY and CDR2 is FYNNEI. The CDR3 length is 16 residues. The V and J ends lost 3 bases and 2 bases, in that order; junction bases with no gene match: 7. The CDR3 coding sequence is TGTGCCAGCAGTGACAGCGGGGGACCCTCCACAGATACGCAGTATTTT. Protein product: CASSDSGGPSTDTQYF.

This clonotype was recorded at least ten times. CDR3 sequence (DNA): TGTGCCAGCAGCTTAGCGACTAGCGGGGGAAACGAGCAGTACTTC. Its translation is CASSLATSGGNEQYF. The chain combines TRBV7-2 with TRBJ2-7; 12 nucleotides match TRBD2. V was pared by 0 bases and J by 5 bases, with 2 bases of the junction left unmatched. CDR1 SGHTA and CDR2 FQGNSA come from the germline V gene. This CDR3 is 15 amino acids long.